This TCR beta chain is from a study of cytomegalovirus exposure and HLA in healthy donors (dated by TCRdb to the late 2010s). A note on the overall study: An earlier analysis of about 560 of the donors reported 276 Gb of sequence data and 95 million to 120 million unique TCR beta sequences obtained from around 170 million T cells. The number of donors typed differed by locus, with about 629-630 for A, B, C, DRB1 and DQB1, more than 500 for DQA1, under 610 for DPA1, and 472 for DPB1. All discovery cohort repertoires had been generated on a single sequencing platform. HLA typing included class I and class II loci at four-digit resolution. Alongside the repertoire data, information on donor age, sex, ethnicity and CMV serostatus was compiled. The study aimed to test whether cataloging public T cell receptors could reveal signatures of past pathogen exposure. Among some 400 genotyped donors of the cohort, an average of roughly 230,000 unique TCR beta nucleotide sequences was sequenced per donor, of which roughly 17% were non-productive. Of the 300 to 450 genotyped donors, roughly 76% were placed in the genetic ancestry cluster associated with self-reported Caucasian donors. Rather than using new phenotypic data, the later analysis identified candidate immune exposures from TCR beta sequences and from how often those sequences occurred across donors. The study combined high-throughput TCR immunosequencing, statistical association of individual TCRs with disease status, and machine learning to predict cytomegalovirus infection status. An earlier analysis of nearly 600 of the donors applied high-throughput TCR beta sequencing to assess whether each TCR beta V gene segment acted as functional or pseudogenic. A later analysis re-analyzed previously published TCR beta repertoires from 650 to 800 donors and added high-resolution HLA genotyping to study TCR occurrence patterns. Genome-wide SNP genotypes for about 65% of the 666 donors were used in a later genetic analysis, which treated that subset as a discovery cohort. Besides the first cohort of hundreds of subjects, a separate validation cohort made up of 90 to 150 different subjects was used. Roughly 5 DR-DQ haplotypes were treated as single units for association and clustering because of strong linkage in the cohort. Using immunosequencing, the study profiled T cell repertoires from about 650 subjects and related those repertoires to cytomegalovirus serostatus. Around 300 gigabases of sequencing data and tens of millions of unique TCR sequences were included in an early release covering roughly 600 HLA-typed donors.

To note about this clone: Its antigen is still unknown. No base qualities exist here, and no much larger clone lies one base off it.

The library was generated by the immunoSEQ multiplex PCR assay. The multiplex PCR relied on a mix of 60 forward primers for TCR Vbeta segments and 13 reverse primers for TCR Jbeta segments. A multiplex PCR assay on genomic DNA amplified the CDR3 region of rearranged TCR beta genes. The Illumina HiSeq System was used to sequence the amplified TCR beta libraries as 87-base-pair reads. In the source study's methods: A later analysis counted about 82 million unique TCR beta chains across the 650 to 700 repertoires, and some 11 million of these chains were shared by at least two donors. Raw reads were error-corrected and collapsed into unique sequences with a nearest-neighbor algorithm that merged closely related sequences to remove PCR and sequencing errors. CDR3 sequences were aligned to IMGT reference sequences to assign V, D and J gene segments. For a sequence to be retained, a match of at least six nucleotides was required to both a V gene segment and a J gene segment. Rearrangements were classified as productive when the CDR3 lacked stop codons and remained in frame with V and J, and all other rearrangements were classified as non-productive. Following IMGT convention, CDR3 was defined as the stretch from the second conserved V-encoded cysteine up to the conserved J-encoded phenylalanine. In an earlier analysis of around 570 of the donors, sequences lacking an unambiguous match to a single V gene segment were excluded. In an earlier analysis of 587 of the donors, a V segment was called functional when productive rearrangements were above 56.7%, and segregating when the standard deviation between donors exceeded 5%. A statistical classification framework was built to diagnose cytomegalovirus status from the catalog of TCR beta chain sequences. In a later analysis, V and J genes were assigned by comparing TCR nucleotide sequences against IMGT/GENE-DB human TR gene sequences. In a later analysis, CDR3 sequences and most-parsimonious VDJ recombination scenarios were assigned using the TCRdist pipeline. In a later analysis, each TCR beta chain was defined by its CDR3 amino acid sequence together with its V-gene family, and reads without a unique V-gene family were excluded. A later analysis removed 592 highly shared, low-generation-probability nucleotide sequences to deal with suspected cross-contamination and a sequencing artifact. In a later analysis, a clonal expansion index for each public chain was calculated from normalized within-repertoire ranks of inferred template counts. A later analysis computed generation probabilities with a VDJ recombination model fitted to out-of-frame rearrangements, and checked the results against IGoR. In a later analysis, TCR-TCR, TCR-HLA and TCR-CMV co-occurrence was scored with hypergeometric tests, and a repertoire-size bias correction was applied to TCR pairs. In a later analysis, false discovery rates were estimated by permuting HLA or CMV assignments 20 times. In a later analysis, co-occurring TCRs were grouped with DBSCAN, and TCRdist sequence similarity was added when clustering was performed within HLA-allele-positive subsets. Repertoires with fewer than 30,000 or more than 120,000 public chains were left out of co-occurrence clustering, as were a handful of repertoires with anomalous nucleotide sharing. This immuneACCESS table, as held by TCRdb, lists in-frame sequences with V and J called but not all clones. Of the missing ones, under half trace to an unresolved V gene in checked studies; the others have no known cause. From that table come the V and J calls and clone size; the DNA was used to work out D and trimming. The sample data list some 130,000 clones, and 80% of these were observed just once. Roughly 4% of the sample comes from the top ten.

What the authors observed across the whole study: Specific HLA alleles were associated with 15,000 to 20,000 TCR beta sequences at a false discovery rate of 0.05 in a later analysis. The classifier was reported to diagnose cytomegalovirus status with high specificity and sensitivity in both the original cohort and the validation cohort. Some IMGT-functional V segments, including TRBV6-2 and TRBV6-3, could not be distinguished by the 87-base-pair reads and were therefore excluded. A later genetic analysis reported fewer N-insertions in productive TCRs among donors in an Asian-associated ancestry cluster than the roughly 700-donor mean. In a later analysis, the rate of TCR association differed among HLA loci, with DRB1 alleles having the most associated TCRs and HLA-C alleles having the fewest. Most CMV-associated TCR beta chains appeared to be HLA-restricted in a later analysis, and the HLA associations seemed to be driven largely by CMV exposure. In a later genetic analysis, a missense DCLRE1C variant was associated with V-gene and J-gene trimming of TCR beta chains, and the association was replicated in an independent cohort. In this cohort, only TCR beta chains were sequenced, and detectable features were limited by the absence of alpha or paired-chain data. In an earlier analysis of fewer than 750 of the donors, most TCR beta V segments were observed in productive rearrangements about 87% or about 30% of the time, broadly matching IMGT annotations. Assigning TCR associations to individual alleles was difficult when HLA alleles, especially DR and DQ, strongly co-occurred. A cluster of highly shared sequence variants was judged likely to represent a technical artifact of the sequencing pipeline. The only immune exposure information available for the cohort was CMV serostatus. A further reported finding was that TCR beta sequences accurately predicted the HLA-A and HLA-B alleles for most subjects in the first cohort. The authors suggested that the approach could potentially be generalized to other disease states and immunological phenotypes. Roughly uniform sequencing depth across donors was assumed in presence/absence analyses, although this assumption may not hold. In vitro tests confirmed that three of the cytomegalovirus-associated TCR beta chains recognize cytomegalovirus antigens. The study listed 164 TCR beta chains as associated with cytomegalovirus. In a later analysis, HLA-associated TCR beta chains were found to be more clonally expanded and to have lower generation probabilities than equally common non-associated chains. While some public TCRs were present in many individuals, most TCR sequences turned up only very rarely across donors. According to a later analysis, parvovirus B19, influenza, CMV and Epstein-Barr virus appeared linked to several top co-occurrence clusters. Because counts were too low, approximately 15 rarely observed V segments, including chromosome 9 orphons, were excluded from the earlier analysis of several hundred of the donors. Because HLA typing was unavailable for some donors at each locus, only the typed subset was used in association tests. Linkage disequilibrium might explain the correlated functional status among segregating V segments, but an unknown experimental factor could not be ruled out.

The cohort comprised around 690 healthy bone marrow donors. At the time of sampling, every cohort member was nominally healthy, though immune exposures that went unrecorded were likely present. The donor was CMV seronegative and was included in the group of hundreds of seronegative cohort members. A peripheral blood sample was collected from each donor, and TCR beta sequencing was performed on peripheral blood mononuclear cells. The Qiagen DNeasy Blood Extraction Kit was used to extract genomic DNA from the blood cell samples. V loses 7 bases at its end and J loses 2 bases; junction bases beyond the gene matches: 13. CDR1 SQVTM and CDR2 ANQGSEA are derived from the germline V gene. Including cysteine and phenylalanine, the CDR3 has 18 amino acids. Of all the DNA, just the CDR3 is kept, 54 bases in frame from base 1.

The chain employs TRBV29-1 and TRBJ2-1; 14 central bases correspond to TRBD2. This TCR derives from a woman aged 40 to 49 in good health and CMV-seronegative. Specimen: PBMCs. The CDR3 corresponds to CSASGATSGGATYNEQFF. The DNA sequence is as follows: TGCAGCGCCTCAGGGGCGACTAGCGGGGGGGCGACCTACAATGAGCAGTTCTTC.